In its sample, the clone carrying this T cell receptor beta chain was seen a few times. Produced via immunoSEQ multiplex PCR; TCRdb's table is partial and in-frame only. The sample lists tens of thousands of clones; over 70% were seen once. The source of the sample is a study of radiotherapy plus CTLA-4 blockade in lung cancer. Background on the study: Among all patients, about 19% showed objective responses, while about 30% had disease control.

This CDR3 comprises 11 residues. Trimming removed 5 bases at V and 8 bases at J, with 7 bases between. From germline, CDR1 is MDHEN and CDR2 SYDVKM. The sequencing here drew on peripheral blood, taken from a patient treated with radiotherapy plus ipilimumab. The chain has TRBV28 and TRBJ1-5; D is undetermined. This receptor was taken from a human donor with non-small cell lung cancer who had a partial response to radiotherapy plus ipilimumab. Some clones in this sample may be carry-over from other donors' samples. The CDR3 DNA follows: TGTGCCAGCAGTACCCTAAAGCCCCAGCATTTT. This encodes CASSTLKPQHF.